This T cell receptor beta chain was observed in a study of shared clonotypes between healthy human individuals (TCRdb year 2020). The study in broad terms: Three men and a couple of women, aged 18 to 49 years, made up the cohort. To estimate repertoire size and how much clonotype sharing occurs between individuals, the study deeply sequenced the blood TCR repertoires of roughly 5 healthy adults. For each donor, CD4 naive and CD4 memory were each given three plates, CD8 naive was given two plates, and CD8 memory was given one plate. Libraries were prepared and TCR repertoires were sequenced by different laboratories using diverse techniques, in order to increase sequencing depth and limit assay-specific biases. Per donor, leukapheresis produced somewhere between about 0.9 and 9 billion PBMCs. What the work shows at the level of the full study, not this receptor alone: Sampling was restricted to blood, and TCR repertoires in tissues likely differ from the TCR repertoires found in blood. Because the study included a small number of donors, the genetic and exposure-history diversity represented was limited. Higher generation probabilities were observed for clonotypes shared by all four sorted-subset donors than for non-shared clonotypes. Pairwise subsampling indicated that sequencing depth was expected to affect the degree of clonotype sharing among donors. Sharing across a few donors was observed for around 5% of naive CD4, over 3% of naive CD8, over 2% of memory CD4, and around 0.42% of memory CD8 clonotypes. Larger estimated clonotype richness was generally found for naive subsets than for memory subsets. Incomplete sequencing was indicated by rarefaction of sorted-subset datasets, despite the large sequencing depth.

A remark on this clone: This clone's antigen is unknown. There are no base qualities to consult, and no much larger clone falls within one base.

Trimming at the junction amounts to 5 bases on V and 6 bases on J, and the germline ends lie 18 bases apart. The CDR3, from cysteine to phenylalanine, totals 15 residues. The read is trimmed to its CDR3 DNA, 45 bases read in frame from base 1. Taken from the germline V gene, the CDR1 and CDR2 loops are ENHRY and SYGVKD. The donors were healthy, HIV-negative adults who had no recently reported acute infections or vaccinations. Only Caucasian adults living in Nashville, Tennessee, USA were represented among the donors. CD4+ T cells were enriched through magnetic negative selection, after which naive cells were positively selected on CD45RA and the remaining negative fraction served as the memory subset. Blood was obtained by leukapheresis, after which PBMCs were separated by Ficoll-Histopaque density gradient centrifugation and cryopreserved in liquid nitrogen vapor phase. Analytical flow cytometry was used to check the purity and quantity of each magnetically sorted T cell population. Genomic DNA was isolated from every sorted fraction and measured by UV absorbance on a Nanodrop 2000c.

Using the deep immunoSEQ assay, multiplex PCR amplified TCR CDR3 regions from genomic DNA. Genomic DNA extracted from each cell subset was distributed evenly over all wells of several immunoSEQ 96-well plates, and each plate served as one replicate. For sorted subsets, each replicate PCR was loaded with approximately 0.2 ug genomic DNA, equivalent to 32,000 or so T cell genomes. Purified libraries were measured with a Qubit 3.0 fluorometer, size-checked on a Bioanalyzer 2100, and measured again with the KAPA Library Quantification kit. Every immunoSEQ 96-well plate was sequenced on a separate single-read 150-cycle Illumina NextSeq 550 flow cell. In the authors' own workflow: Because only junctional sequences without quality scores were contained in the immunoSEQ output, filtering matching that applied to full-length reads could not be performed. Sequences were annotated with PyIR, a Python wrapper for IgBLAST v1.9, and V/J genes and CDR3 were assigned using IMGT germline references. Reads were removed for weak V/J assignments (E-value above 1e-6), missing CDR3, stop codons, out-of-frame junctions, or ambiguous translated residues. V3J clonotypes were defined by identical inferred V gene, J gene, and CDR3 amino acid sequence. To compute the percentage overlap between repertoires, the number of shared unique clonotypes was divided by the size of the smaller repertoire. Richness of each repertoire was evaluated using RTK rarefaction, the Chao1 estimator, and Recon v2.1 estimates of unobserved clonotypes. For all TCRbeta clonotypes obtained by the gDNA method from a few donors, generation probabilities were computed with OLGA. What TCRdb holds here is the immuneACCESS table cut down to in-frame rearrangements. Part of the clones is not present; checked against another copy, under half of the missing clones reflect an unresolved V gene, and the others are unexplained. V and J calls and clone size come straight from that table; D and trimming were deduced from the DNA. Present in this sample are 1,500,000 or so clones, about 98.5% of which were seen just once. The ten largest clones take up 0.36% of the sample.

The rearrangement combines TRBV10-3 with TRBJ2-3; TRBD2 is a weak D gene call, 6 bases matching. The sequence was obtained from a man aged 25-40 years in good health. Sequencing was carried out using naive CD4+ T cells sorted from blood. The meaning of the sample's cell subset or site label: CD45RA+ positively selected. The CDR3 region has the sequence CAISPPVAGGDTQYF. The nucleotides are TGTGCCATCAGTCCCCCCGTGGCAGGAGGGGATACGCAGTATTTT.